Listed here are 10 T cell receptor beta chains from one sample, sequenced in a study of blood T cell repertoires in COVID-19. This table comes from immunoSEQ multiplex PCR, and its TCRdb copy is limited to in-frame clones, with some not included. The sample records 85,000 to 100,000 clones, around 88% being singletons. The sequenced material came from peripheral blood. All receptors come from a man in his fifties with COVID-19, enrolled during active disease.

The genes are TRBV7-9 and TRBJ1-4, with TRBD1 identical over 10 bases. Germline V gene sequence: CDR1 SEHNR, CDR2 FQNEAQ (reference sequence). The CDR3 covers 15 residues. Trimming cost V 5 bases and J 7 bases; bases outside gene matches: 7. The CDR3 DNA reads as TGTGCCAGCAGCCCGACCGGGACAGGGGTTGAAAAACTGTTTTTT. This sequence encodes CASSPTGTGVEKLFF.

The CDR3: CASSSIALQGPNEQYF. CDR3 coding DNA: TGTGCCAGCAGCTCCATTGCATTACAGGGGCCCAACGAGCAGTACTTC. This chain connects TRBV7-2 to TRBJ2-7, with TRBD1 matching over 7 bases. Trimming cost V 4 bases and J 5 bases; bases outside gene matches: 14. The germline V gene has CDR1 SGHTA and CDR2 FQGNSA. This CDR3 spans 16 amino acids. The full variable domain, its missing parts supplied by reference TRBV7-2 and TRBJ2-7, is GAGVSQSPSNKVTEKGKDVELRCDPISGHTALYWYRQSLGQGLEFLIYFQGNSAPDKSGLPSDRFSAERTGGSVSTLTIQRTQQEDSAVYLCASSSIALQGPNEQYFGPGTRLTVT.

This chain links TRBV29-1 with TRBJ2-7, with D tentatively TRBD1 (6 bases). The CDR3 spans 13 residues. Trimming left V 4 bases short and J 6 bases short, with 16 bases between. Germline CDR1 reads SQVTM; CDR2 reads ANQGSEA. In DNA, the CDR3 is TGCAGCGTTGTTTGGGCAGGGACATCCGAGCAGTACTTC. Protein sequence: CSVVWAGTSEQYF.

The chain employs TRBV7-9 and TRBJ1-1, with D possibly TRBD1 on 5 matching bases. Germline loops: CDR1 SEHNR, CDR2 FQNEAQ (reference sequence). Trimming shortened V by 3 bases and J by 3 bases, and 11 bases separated the two germline ends. The CDR3 is 14 residues long. CDR3 residues: CASSFTGDHTEAFF. The DNA for the CDR3 is TGTGCCAGCAGCTTCACGGGGGATCACACTGAAGCTTTCTTT.

The V and J genes are TRBV5-6 and TRBJ2-7; TRBD1 is a possible D gene (6 bases). The CDR3 contains 16 residues. The V end lost 4 bases, the J end lost 2 bases, and 19 bases lay between the germline ends. Germline CDR1 and CDR2: SGHDT and YYEEEE. This chain's CDR3 is CASSRLPGQSTYEQYF. The CDR3 nucleotides read TGTGCCAGCAGCCGATTACCGGGACAATCAACCTACGAGCAGTACTTC.

The V gene is TRBV27, the J gene TRBJ1-4; weak D call: TRBD1 (6 bases). The CDR3 extends over 16 amino acids. From germline, CDR1 is MNHEY and CDR2 SMNVEV (reference sequence). V dropped 4 bases and J dropped 5 bases, with 17 bases sitting between them. The CDR3 coding sequence is TGTGCCAGCAGTTCGACACGGACAGTAACGAATGAAAAACTGTTTTTT. This codes for CASSSTRTVTNEKLFF. The full variable domain, rest sourced from reference TRBV27 and TRBJ1-4, is EAQVTQNPRYLITVTGKKLTVTCSQNMNHEYMSWYRQDPGLGLRQIYYSMNVEVTDKGDVPEGYKVSRKEKRNFPLILESPSPNQTSLYFCASSSTRTVTNEKLFFGSGTQLSVL.

V and J are TRBV2 and TRBJ1-6, with D perhaps matching TRBD1 (6 bases). Germline V gene data show CDR1 as SNHLY and CDR2 as FYNNEI. This CDR3 has 17 amino acids. Trimming cost V 5 bases and J 0 bases, with 14 bases left between them. This chain's CDR3 is CASSLDSVGSYNSPLHF. In DNA, the CDR3 is TGTGCCAGCAGTCTGGACAGCGTAGGCTCCTATAATTCACCCCTCCACTTT. The whole variable domain, remainder taken from reference TRBV2 and TRBJ1-6, is EPEVTQTPSHQVTQMGQEVILRCVPISNHLYFYWYRQILGQKVEFLVSFYNNEISEKSEIFDDQFSVERPDGSNFTLKIRSTKLEDSAMYFCASSLDSVGSYNSPLHFGNGTRLTVT.

The V and J genes are TRBV7-2 and TRBJ2-2; 10 bases agree with TRBD2. This CDR3 has 15 residues. Germline V gene sequence: CDR1 SGHTA, CDR2 FQGNSA. J was trimmed by 6 bases and V by 3 bases; bases with no gene match: 4. The CDR3 protein is CASSFLSGGAGELFF. The CDR3 DNA is TGTGCCAGCAGCTTTCTGAGCGGGGGGGCCGGGGAGCTGTTTTTT. The whole variable domain, filled in from reference TRBV7-2 and TRBJ2-2, reads GAGVSQSPSNKVTEKGKDVELRCDPISGHTALYWYRQSLGQGLEFLIYFQGNSAPDKSGLPSDRFSAERTGGSVSTLTIQRTQQEDSAVYLCASSFLSGGAGELFFGEGSRLTVL.

This clone was observed a single time. The gene calls are TRBV7-8 and TRBJ1-5; D is uncertain. CDR1 is SGHVS, CDR2 FQNEAQ, per germline. V gave up 4 bases and J gave up 1 base, with 17 bases separating them. The CDR3 sequence is 17 residues long. The CDR3 nucleotides are TGTGCCAGCAGCTCCAACCTGAGACACCTGAGCAATCAGCCCCAGCATTTT. The encoded protein is CASSSNLRHLSNQPQHF.

This sequence joins TRBV3-1 (or the pseudogene TRBV3-2) and TRBJ1-3; 8 nucleotides match TRBD1. V shed 2 bases and J 1 base; nucleotides not matched to a gene: 10. The CDR3 extends over 18 amino acids. From germline, CDR1 is LGHDT and CDR2 YNNKEL (reference sequence). CDR3 sequence (DNA): TGTGCCAGCAGCCAAATTTATCGGACAGGGCGGTCTGGAAACACCATATATTTT. It yields the protein CASSQIYRTGRSGNTIYF.